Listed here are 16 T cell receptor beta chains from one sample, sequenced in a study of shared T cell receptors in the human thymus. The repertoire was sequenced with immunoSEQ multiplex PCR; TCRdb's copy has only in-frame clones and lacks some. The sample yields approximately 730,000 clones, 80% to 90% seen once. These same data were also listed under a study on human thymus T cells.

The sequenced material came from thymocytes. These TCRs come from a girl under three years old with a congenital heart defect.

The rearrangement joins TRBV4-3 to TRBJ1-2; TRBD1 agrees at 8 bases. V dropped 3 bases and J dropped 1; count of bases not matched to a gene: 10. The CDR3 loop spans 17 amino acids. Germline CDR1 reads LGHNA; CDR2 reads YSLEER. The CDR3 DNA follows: TGCGCCAGCAGCCAGGAGTGGACAGGGAGGATTAACTATGGCTACACCTTC. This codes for CASSQEWTGRINYGYTF.

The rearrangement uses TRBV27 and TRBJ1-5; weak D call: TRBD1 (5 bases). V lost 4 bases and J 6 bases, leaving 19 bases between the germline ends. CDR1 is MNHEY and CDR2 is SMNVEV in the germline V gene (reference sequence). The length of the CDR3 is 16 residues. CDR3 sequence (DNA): TGTGCCAGCAGTTCGGAGCCGGGGGATACGGGTCAGCCCCAGCATTTT. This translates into CASSSEPGDTGQPQHF.

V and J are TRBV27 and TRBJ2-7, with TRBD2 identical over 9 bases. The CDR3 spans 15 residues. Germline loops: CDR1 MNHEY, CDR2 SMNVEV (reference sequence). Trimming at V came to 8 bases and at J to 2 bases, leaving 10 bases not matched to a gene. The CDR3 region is CASHPRGGPTYEQYF. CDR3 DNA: TGTGCCAGCCACCCGCGGGGGGGCCCCACCTACGAGCAGTACTTC.

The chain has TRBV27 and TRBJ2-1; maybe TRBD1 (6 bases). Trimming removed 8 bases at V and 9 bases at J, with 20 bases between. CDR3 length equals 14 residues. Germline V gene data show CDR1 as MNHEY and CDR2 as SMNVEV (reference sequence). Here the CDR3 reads CASGKGDRRGEQFF. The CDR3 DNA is TGTGCCAGCGGCAAGGGGGACCGAAGGGGTGAGCAGTTCTTC.

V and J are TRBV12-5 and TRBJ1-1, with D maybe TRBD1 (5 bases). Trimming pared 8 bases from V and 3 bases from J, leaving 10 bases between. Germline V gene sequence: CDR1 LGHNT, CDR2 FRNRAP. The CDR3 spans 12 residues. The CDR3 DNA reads TGTGCTAGTTTCCTAGGGGACACTGAAGCTTTCTTT. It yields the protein CASFLGDTEAFF. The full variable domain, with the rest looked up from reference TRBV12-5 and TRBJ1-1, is DARVTQTPRHKVTEMGQEVTMRCQPILGHNTVFWYRQTMMQGLELLAYFRNRAPLDDSGMPKDRFSAEMPDATLATLKIQPSEPRDSAVYFCASFLGDTEAFFGQGTRLTVV.

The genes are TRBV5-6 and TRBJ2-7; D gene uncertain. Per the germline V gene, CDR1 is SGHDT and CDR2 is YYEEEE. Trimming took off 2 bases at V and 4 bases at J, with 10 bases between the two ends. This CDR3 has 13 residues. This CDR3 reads CASSFVSEYEQYF. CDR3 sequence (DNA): TGTGCCAGCAGCTTTGTATCAGAATACGAGCAGTACTTC.

In nucleotides, the CDR3 is TGTGCCAGCAGCTTGGGCGGCAGGCGGGGGTATGGTGACGAGCAGTACTTC. It is translated as CASSLGGRRGYGDEQYF. The V and J genes are TRBV5-6 and TRBJ2-7; 7 positions match TRBD2. The germline V gene has CDR1 SGHDT and CDR2 YYEEEE. The CDR3 is made up of 17 amino acids. V lost 0 bases, J lost 5 bases, and 14 bases stayed unmatched.

The CDR3 is CASSLPVGALSYEQYF. The CDR3 bases are TGTGCCAGCAGCTTACCAGTAGGAGCACTCTCCTACGAGCAGTACTTC. The J gene is TRBJ2-7, the V gene TRBV12-1; TRBD2, as called in the table, went unchecked against the DNA. TRBV12-1 is a pseudogene locus. This CDR3 comprises 16 residues.

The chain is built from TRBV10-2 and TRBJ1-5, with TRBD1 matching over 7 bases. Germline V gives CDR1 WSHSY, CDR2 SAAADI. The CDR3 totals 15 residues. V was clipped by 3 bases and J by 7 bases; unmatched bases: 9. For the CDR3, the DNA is TGCGCCAGCAGTGAACAGGGGCAGTCTCAGCAGCCCCAGCATTTT. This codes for CASSEQGQSQQPQHF.

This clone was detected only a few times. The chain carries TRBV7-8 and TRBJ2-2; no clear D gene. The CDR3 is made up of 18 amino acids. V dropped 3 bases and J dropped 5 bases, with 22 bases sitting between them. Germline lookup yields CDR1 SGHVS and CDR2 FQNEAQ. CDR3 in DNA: TGTGCCAGCAGCTTCGAAGACAACGACGAGCCAGCAACCGGGGAGCTGTTTTTT. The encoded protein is CASSFEDNDEPATGELFF.

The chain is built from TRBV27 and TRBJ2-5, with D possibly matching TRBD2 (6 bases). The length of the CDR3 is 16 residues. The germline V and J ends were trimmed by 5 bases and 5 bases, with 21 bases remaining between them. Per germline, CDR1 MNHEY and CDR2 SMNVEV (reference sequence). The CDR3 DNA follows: TGTGCCAGCAGTAGGAAGAAGGGACTCTGGAAGGAGACCCAGTACTTC. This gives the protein CASSRKKGLWKETQYF.

In DNA form, the CDR3 reads TGTGCCAGCAGGGCCGGTATAAGGGGCCAAGAGACCCAGTACTTC. This sequence encodes CASRAGIRGQETQYF. This chain uses TRBV11-2 with TRBJ2-5; perhaps TRBD1 as D (5 bases). CDR3 size: 15 residues. Trimming shortened V by 6 bases and J by 1 base, and 15 bases separated the two germline ends. Germline V gives CDR1 SGHAT, CDR2 FQNNGV.

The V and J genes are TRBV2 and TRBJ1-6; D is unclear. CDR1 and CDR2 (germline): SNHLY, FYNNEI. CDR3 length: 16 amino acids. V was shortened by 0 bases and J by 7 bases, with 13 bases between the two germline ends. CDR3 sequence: CASSEAPGWANSPLHF. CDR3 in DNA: TGTGCCAGCAGTGAAGCGCCGGGATGGGCAAATTCACCCCTCCACTTT.

The CDR3 coding sequence is TGTGCCACCGCTGGTTTTGGGCTCTACGAGCAGTACTTC. Its protein is CATAGFGLYEQYF. V usage is TRBV10-3 and J usage is TRBJ2-7; no clear D. The CDR3 covers 13 residues. V lost 10 bases, J lost 3 bases, and 16 bases lay in between. Germline-derived CDR1 and CDR2 are ENHRY and SYGVKD.

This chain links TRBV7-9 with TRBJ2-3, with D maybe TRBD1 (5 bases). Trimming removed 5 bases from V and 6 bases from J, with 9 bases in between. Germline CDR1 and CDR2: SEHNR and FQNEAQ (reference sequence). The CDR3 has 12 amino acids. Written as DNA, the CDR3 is TGTGCCAGCAGCGCCTCAGGGGATACGCAGTATTTT. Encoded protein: CASSASGDTQYF.

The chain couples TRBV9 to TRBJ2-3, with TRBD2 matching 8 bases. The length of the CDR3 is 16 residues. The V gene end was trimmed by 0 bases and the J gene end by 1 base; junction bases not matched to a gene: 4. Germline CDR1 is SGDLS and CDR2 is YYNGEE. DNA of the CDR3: TGTGCCAGCAGCGTAGCAGGGACTAGTCGCACAGATACGCAGTATTTT. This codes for CASSVAGTSRTDTQYF.